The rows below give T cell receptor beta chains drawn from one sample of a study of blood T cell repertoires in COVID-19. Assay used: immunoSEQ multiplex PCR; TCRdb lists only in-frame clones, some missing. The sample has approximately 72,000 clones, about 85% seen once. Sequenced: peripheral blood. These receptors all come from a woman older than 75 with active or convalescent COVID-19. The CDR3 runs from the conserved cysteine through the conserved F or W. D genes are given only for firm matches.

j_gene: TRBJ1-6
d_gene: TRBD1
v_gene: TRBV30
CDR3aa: CAWSRDRGNSPLHF

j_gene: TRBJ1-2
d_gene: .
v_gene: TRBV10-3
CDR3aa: CAISGTTDGYTF

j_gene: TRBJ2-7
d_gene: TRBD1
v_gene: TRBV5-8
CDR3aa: CASSLRTGDYEQYF

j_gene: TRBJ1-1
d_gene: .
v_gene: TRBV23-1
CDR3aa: CASSQLNTEAFF

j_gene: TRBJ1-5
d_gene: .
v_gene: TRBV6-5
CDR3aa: CASTTGGYQPQHF

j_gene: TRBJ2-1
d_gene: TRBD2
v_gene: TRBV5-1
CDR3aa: CASSPSSGPYNEQFF

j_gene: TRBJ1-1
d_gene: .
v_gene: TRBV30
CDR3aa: CAWSVNGRENTEAFF

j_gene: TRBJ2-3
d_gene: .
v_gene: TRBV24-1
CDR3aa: CATAPRGITDTQYF

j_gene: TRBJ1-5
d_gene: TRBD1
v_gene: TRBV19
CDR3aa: CASNDRGVLFAQHF

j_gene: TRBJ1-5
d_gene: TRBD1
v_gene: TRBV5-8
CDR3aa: CASSRGQGVYQPQHF

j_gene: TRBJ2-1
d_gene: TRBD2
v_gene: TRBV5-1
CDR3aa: CASRPHRDYNNEQFF

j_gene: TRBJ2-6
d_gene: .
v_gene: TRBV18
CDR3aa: CASSSISSGANVLTF

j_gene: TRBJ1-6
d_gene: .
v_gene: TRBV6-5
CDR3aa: CASSPDYNSPLHF

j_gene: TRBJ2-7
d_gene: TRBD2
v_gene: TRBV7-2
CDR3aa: CASSPDPGTSGEGEQYF

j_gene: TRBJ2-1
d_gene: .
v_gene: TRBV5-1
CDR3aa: CASSLGGRSYNEQFF

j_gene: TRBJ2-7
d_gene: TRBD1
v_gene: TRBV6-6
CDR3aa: CASRWGGQGLGEQYF

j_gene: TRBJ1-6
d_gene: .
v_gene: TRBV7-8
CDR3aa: CASSRIYSPLHF

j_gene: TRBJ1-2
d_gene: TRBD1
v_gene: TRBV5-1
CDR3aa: CASSLTGAVYGYTF

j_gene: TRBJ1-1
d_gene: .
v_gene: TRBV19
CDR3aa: CASRGLGQVAEAFF

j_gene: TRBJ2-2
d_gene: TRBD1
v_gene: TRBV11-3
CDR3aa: CASSPNGQGPTGELFF

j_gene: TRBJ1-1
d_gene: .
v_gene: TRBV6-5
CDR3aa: CASSHVLQGGTEAFF

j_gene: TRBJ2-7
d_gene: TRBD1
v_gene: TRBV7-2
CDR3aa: CASSLSDRGHGEQYF

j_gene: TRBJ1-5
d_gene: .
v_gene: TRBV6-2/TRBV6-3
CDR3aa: CASSYDRGRTASNQPQHF

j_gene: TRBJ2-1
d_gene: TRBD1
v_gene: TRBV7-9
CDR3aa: CASSLEIRDRVDEQFF

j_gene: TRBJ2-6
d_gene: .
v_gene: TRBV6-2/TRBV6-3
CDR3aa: CASSTRLLSGANVLTF

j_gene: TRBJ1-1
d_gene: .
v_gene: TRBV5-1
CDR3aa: CASSAPGPGAEAFF

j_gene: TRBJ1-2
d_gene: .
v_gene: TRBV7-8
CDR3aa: CASSWVREGDNYGYTF

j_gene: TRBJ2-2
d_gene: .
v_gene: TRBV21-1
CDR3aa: CASSCPGGTGELFF

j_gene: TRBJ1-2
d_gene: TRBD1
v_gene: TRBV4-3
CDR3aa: CASSQEPPRQGFYYGYTF

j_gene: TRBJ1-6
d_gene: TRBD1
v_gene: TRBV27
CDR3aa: CASRGGNYNSPLHF

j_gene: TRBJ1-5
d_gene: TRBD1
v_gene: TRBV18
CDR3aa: CASSPPFGTANNQPQHF

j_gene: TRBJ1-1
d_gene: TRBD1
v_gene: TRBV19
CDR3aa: CASSRTGDTEAFF

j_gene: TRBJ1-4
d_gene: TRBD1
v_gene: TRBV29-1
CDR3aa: CSVGDRAGNEKLFF

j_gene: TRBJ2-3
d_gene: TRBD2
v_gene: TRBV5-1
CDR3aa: CASSLSGGAASTDTQYF

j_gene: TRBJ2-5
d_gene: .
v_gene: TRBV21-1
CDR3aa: CASSNRRAGGCETQYF

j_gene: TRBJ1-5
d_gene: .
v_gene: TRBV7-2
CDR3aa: CASSLGETVYQPQHF

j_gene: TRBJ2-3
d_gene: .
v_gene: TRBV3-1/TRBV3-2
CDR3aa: CASGYSLTDTQYF

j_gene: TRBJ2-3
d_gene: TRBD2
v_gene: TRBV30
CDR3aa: CAWSRGSGEYTQYF

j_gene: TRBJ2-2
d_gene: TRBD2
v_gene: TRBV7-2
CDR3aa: CASSSTSGLPGELFF

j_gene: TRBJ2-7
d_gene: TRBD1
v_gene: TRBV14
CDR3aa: CASSQWTGGEQYF

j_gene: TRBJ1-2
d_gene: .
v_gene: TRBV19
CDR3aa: CAAEDSSYGYTF

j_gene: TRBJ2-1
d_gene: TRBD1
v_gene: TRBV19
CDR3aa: CASTAGTGEFLGANEQFF

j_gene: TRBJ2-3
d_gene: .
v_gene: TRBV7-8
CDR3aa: CASSLGLFPDTQYF

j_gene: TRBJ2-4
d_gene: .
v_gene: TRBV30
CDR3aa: CAWSGGGKNIQYF

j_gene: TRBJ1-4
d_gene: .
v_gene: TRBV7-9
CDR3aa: CASSLTGQAEKLFF

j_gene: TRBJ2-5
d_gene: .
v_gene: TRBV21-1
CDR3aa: CASSPSPRVPETQYF

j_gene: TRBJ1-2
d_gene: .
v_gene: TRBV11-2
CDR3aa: CASSLIGAGYTF

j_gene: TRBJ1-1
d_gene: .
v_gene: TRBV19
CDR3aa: CASSISPYTEAFF

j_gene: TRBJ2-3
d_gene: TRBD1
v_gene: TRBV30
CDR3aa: CAWNTGGTDTQYF

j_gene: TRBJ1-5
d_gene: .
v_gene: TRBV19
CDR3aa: CASSIPNRLYSNQPQHF

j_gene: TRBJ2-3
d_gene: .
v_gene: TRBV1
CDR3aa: CTSSQGGQHGWDLTTDTQYF

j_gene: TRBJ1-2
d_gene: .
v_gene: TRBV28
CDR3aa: CASSFEFSGYTF

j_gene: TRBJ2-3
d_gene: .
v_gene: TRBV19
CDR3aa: CASKLERVPTDTQYF

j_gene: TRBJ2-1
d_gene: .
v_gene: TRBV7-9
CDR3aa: CASSHRGQFRANEQFF

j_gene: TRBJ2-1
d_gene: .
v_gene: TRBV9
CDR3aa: CASSVDPVSYNEQFF

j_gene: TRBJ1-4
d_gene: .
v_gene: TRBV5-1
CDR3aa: CASSFSAGREGEKLFF